This T cell receptor (beta chain) was profiled in a study of shared clonotypes between healthy human individuals. Regarding the study as a whole: A handful of donors held around 5% of naive CD4 clonotypes in common. Generation probabilities were higher for clonotypes shared across all four sorted-subset donors than for unshared ones.

With V trimmed by 5 bases and J by 2 bases, 8 bases remained unmatched. Germline CDR1 SEHNR, CDR2 FQNEAQ (reference sequence). The CDR3 extends over 15 amino acids. In the authors' workflow: From ImmunoSEQ came sequences covering only the junction and carrying no quality scores, so filtering differed. The protocol was immunoSEQ multiplex PCR, while the TCRdb copy is restricted to in-frame clones and leaves out a portion. D and trimming were read from the DNA, whereas the V and J calls and clone size are those reported in that table. Of more than 550,000 clones listed, less than 95% are singletons. Comment on this clone: The antigen remains unidentified.

The chain couples TRBV7-9 to TRBJ2-5; 7 nucleotides align to TRBD2. This receptor was obtained from a man aged 18 to 29 in good health. Some clones in this sample may be carry-over from other donors' samples. The sequenced sample consisted of memory CD8+ T cells from PBMCs. Subset noted: CD45RO+ cells pooled with CCR7-negative TemRA cells. The CDR3 DNA reads as TGTGCCAGCAGCCACTTTGGTAGCGGGCAAGAGACCCAGTACTTC. Its protein product is CASSHFGSGQETQYF.